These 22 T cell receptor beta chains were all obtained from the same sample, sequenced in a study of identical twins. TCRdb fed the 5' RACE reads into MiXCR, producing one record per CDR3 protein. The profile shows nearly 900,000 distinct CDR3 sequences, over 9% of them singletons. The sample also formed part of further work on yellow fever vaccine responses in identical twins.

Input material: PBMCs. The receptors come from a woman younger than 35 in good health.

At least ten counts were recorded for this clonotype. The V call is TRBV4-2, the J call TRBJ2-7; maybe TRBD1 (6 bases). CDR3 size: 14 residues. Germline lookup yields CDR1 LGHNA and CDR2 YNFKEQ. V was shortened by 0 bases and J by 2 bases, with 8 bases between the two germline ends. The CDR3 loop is CASSQDRGPYEQYF. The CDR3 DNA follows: TGTGCCAGCAGCCAAGACAGGGGCCCCTACGAGCAGTACTTC.

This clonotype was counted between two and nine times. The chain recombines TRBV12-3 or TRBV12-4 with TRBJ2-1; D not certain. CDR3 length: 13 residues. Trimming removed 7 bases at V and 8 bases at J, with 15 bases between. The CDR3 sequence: CASTLAANYEQFF. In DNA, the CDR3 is TGTGCCAGCACCCTGGCCGCTAACTATGAGCAGTTCTTC.

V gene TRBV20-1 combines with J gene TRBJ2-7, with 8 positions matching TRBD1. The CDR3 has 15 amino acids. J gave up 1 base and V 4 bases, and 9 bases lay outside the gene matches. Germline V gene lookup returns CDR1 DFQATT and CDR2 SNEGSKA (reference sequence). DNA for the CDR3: TGCAGTGCTAAACCAGGACAGGGTCGATCCTACGAGCAGTACTTC. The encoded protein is CSAKPGQGRSYEQYF.

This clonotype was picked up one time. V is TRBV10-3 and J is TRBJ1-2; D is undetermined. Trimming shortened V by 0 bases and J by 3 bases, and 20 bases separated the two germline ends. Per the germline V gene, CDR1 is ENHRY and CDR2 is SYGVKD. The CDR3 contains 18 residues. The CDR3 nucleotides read TGTGCCATCAGTGAGTCGAAGTCGGGAGCGACCAAGGACTATGGCTACACCTTC. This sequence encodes CAISESKSGATKDYGYTF.

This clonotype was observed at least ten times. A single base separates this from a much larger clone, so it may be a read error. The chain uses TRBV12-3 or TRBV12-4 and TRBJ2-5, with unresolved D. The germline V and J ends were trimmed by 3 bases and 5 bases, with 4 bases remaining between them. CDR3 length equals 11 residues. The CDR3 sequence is CASSFEETQYF. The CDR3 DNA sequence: TGTGCCAGCAGTTTTGAGGAGACCCAGTACTTC.

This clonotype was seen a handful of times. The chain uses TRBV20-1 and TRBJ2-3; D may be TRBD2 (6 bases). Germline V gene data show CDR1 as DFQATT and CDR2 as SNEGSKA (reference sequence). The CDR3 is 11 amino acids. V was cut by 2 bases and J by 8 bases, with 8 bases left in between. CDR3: CSARPGSTQYF. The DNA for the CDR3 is TGCAGTGCTAGACCCGGGAGTACGCAGTATTTT.

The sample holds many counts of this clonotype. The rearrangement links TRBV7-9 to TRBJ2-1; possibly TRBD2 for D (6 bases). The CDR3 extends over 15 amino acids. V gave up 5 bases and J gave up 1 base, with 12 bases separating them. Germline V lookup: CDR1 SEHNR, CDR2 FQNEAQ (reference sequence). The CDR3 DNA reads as TGTGCCAGCAGCATTACTAGCATGTCCTACAATGAGCAGTTCTTC. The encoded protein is CASSITSMSYNEQFF.

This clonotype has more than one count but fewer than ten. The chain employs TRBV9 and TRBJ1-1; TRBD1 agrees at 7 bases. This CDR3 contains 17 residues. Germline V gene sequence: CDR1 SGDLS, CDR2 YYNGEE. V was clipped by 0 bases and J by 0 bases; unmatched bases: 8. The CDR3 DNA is TGTGCCAGCAGCGTAGATTCCGGGACAGCGATGAACACTGAAGCTTTCTTT. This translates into CASSVDSGTAMNTEAFF.

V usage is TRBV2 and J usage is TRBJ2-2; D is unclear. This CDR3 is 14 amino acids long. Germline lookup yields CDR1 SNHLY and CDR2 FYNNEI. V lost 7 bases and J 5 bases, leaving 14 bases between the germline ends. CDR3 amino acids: CASTPIGGTGELFF. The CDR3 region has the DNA TGTGCCAGCACCCCCATCGGCGGTACCGGGGAGCTGTTTTTT.

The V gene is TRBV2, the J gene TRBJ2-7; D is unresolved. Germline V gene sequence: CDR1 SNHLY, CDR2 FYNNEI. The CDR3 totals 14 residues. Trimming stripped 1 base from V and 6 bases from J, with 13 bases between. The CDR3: CASSEVPLGGEQYV. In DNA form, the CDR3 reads TGTGCCAGCAGTGAAGTCCCCCTAGGTGGCGAGCAGTACGTC.

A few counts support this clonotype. CDR3 DNA: TGCGCCAGCAGCTTAAGTACCGGGACTGGTAATGAAAAACTGTTTTTT. It encodes CASSLSTGTGNEKLFF. The chain employs TRBV5-1 and TRBJ1-4; a weak D match, TRBD1 (5 bases). The germline V and J ends were trimmed by 2 bases and 4 bases, with 15 bases remaining between them. The CDR3 length is 16 residues. In germline, CDR1 is SGHRS, CDR2 YFSETQ.

The CDR3 sequence is CSAQNPSRGPGELFF. CDR3 bases: TGCAGTGCTCAAAACCCCTCCAGGGGCCCCGGGGAGCTGTTTTTT. The rearrangement joins TRBV20-1 to TRBJ2-2; D possibly corresponds to TRBD1 (6 bases). Germline V gene sequence: CDR1 DFQATT, CDR2 SNEGSKA (reference sequence). This CDR3 spans 15 amino acids. Trimming took off 5 bases at V and 6 bases at J, with 19 bases between the two ends.

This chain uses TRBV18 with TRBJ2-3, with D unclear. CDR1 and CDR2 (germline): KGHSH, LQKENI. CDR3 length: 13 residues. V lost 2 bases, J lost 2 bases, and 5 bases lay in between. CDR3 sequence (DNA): TGTGCCAGCTCACCAAGTACCACAGATACGCAGTATTTT. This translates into CASSPSTTDTQYF.

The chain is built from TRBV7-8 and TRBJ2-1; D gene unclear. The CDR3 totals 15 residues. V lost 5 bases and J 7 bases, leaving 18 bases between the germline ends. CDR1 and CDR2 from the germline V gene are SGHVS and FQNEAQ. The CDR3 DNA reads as TGTGCCAGCAGCACTCCCTGGGTCCCTAGGAATGAGCAGTTCTTC. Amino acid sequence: CASSTPWVPRNEQFF.

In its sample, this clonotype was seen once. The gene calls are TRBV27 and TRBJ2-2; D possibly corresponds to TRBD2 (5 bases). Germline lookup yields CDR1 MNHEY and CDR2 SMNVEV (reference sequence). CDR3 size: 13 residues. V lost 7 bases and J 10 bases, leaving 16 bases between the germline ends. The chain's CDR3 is CASMSRVGVELFF. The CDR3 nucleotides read TGTGCCAGCATGTCGAGGGTGGGCGTGGAGCTGTTTTTT.

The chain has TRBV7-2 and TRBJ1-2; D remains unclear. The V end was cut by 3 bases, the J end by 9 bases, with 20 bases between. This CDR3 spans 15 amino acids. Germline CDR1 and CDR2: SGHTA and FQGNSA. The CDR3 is CASSFVFLGGGSYTF. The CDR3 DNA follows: TGTGCCAGCAGCTTTGTGTTTCTTGGCGGCGGTAGCTACACCTTC.

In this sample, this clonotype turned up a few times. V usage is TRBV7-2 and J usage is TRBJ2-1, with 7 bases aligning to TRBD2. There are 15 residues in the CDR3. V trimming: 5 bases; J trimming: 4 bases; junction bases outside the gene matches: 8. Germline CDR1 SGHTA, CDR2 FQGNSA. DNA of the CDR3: TGTGCCAGCAGCCGAGCGGGGAGCACTTACAATGAGCAGTTCTTC. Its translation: CASSRAGSTYNEQFF.

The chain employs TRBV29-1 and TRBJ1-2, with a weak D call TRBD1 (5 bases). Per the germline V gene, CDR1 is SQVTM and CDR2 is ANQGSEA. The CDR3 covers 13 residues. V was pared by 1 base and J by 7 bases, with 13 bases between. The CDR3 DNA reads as TGCAGCGTTGAAGCAGGGAGCCGGGGTGGCTACACCTTC. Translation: CSVEAGSRGGYTF.

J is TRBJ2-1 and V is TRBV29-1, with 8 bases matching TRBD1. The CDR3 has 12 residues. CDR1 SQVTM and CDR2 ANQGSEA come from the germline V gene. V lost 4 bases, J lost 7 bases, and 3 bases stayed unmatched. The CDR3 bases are TGCAGCGTTGTCACAGGGGGAAATGAGCAGTTCTTC. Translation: CSVVTGGNEQFF.

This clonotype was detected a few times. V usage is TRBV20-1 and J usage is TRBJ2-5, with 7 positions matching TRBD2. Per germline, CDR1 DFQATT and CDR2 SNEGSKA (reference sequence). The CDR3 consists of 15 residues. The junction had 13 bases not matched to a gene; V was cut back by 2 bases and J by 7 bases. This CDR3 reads CSARHGDYPGVTQYF. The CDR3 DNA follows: TGCAGTGCTAGACACGGGGACTATCCGGGGGTGACCCAGTACTTC.

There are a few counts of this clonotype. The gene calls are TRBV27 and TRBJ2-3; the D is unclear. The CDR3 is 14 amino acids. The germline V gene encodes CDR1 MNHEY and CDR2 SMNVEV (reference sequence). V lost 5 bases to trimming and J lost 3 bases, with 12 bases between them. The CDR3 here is CASSPRPRTDTQYF. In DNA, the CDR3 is TGTGCCAGCAGTCCACGACCCCGAACAGATACGCAGTATTTT.

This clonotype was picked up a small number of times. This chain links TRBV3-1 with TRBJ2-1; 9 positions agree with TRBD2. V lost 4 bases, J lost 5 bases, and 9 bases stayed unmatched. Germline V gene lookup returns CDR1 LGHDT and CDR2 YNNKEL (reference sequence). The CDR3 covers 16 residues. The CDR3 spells CASSLQALAGNNEQFF. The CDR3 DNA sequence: TGTGCCAGCAGCCTCCAGGCGCTAGCGGGAAACAATGAGCAGTTCTTC.